This TCR beta chain emerged from a study of blood T cell repertoires in COVID-19. Overall study context: Collection of acute and convalescent COVID-19 samples took place in the United States, Italy and Spain. The cDNA or gDNA used as material had been derived from T cells, B-cell-depleted T cells, or PBMCs.

This CDR3 contains 15 residues. J lost 3 bases, V lost 5 bases, and 6 bases had no gene match. Germline V gives CDR1 MDHEN, CDR2 SYDVKM. Methods used by the authors: Amplification of reference gene primers was used by the study to estimate nucleated cell counts. The assay was immunoSEQ multiplex PCR, and TCRdb's table has in-frame clones only and misses some. V and J calls and clone size are given by that table; D and trimming were obtained from the DNA. The data contain about 230,000 clones, around 83% of them singletons. Sequenced material: peripheral blood. This clonotype was obtained from a man aged 35 to 55 with acute or convalescent COVID-19. The rearrangement links TRBV28 to TRBJ2-3, with TRBD1 matching 9 bases. CDR3 region: CASSRGTGRTDTQYF. In nucleotides, the CDR3 is TGTGCCAGCAGTAGAGGGACAGGGCGGACAGATACGCAGTATTTT.